This T cell receptor beta chain was captured by sequencing in a study of cytomegalovirus exposure and HLA in healthy donors (dated by TCRdb to about 2017). The study in broad terms: An earlier analysis of roughly 500 of the donors reported 250 to 350 Gb of sequence data and some 110 million unique TCR beta sequences obtained from about 170 million T cells. Typing coverage differed by locus: A, B, C, DRB1 and DQB1 were typed in roughly 620-640 donors, DQA1 in around 500, DPA1 in approximately 610, and DPB1 in just under 490. Besides the first cohort of more than 650 subjects, a separate validation cohort made up of 120 different subjects was used. Donor age, sex, ethnicity and CMV serostatus were collected together with the repertoire data. To study patterns of TCR occurrence, a later analysis re-analyzed previously published TCR beta repertoires from 500 to 850 donors and added high-resolution HLA genotyping. HLA typing included class I and class II loci at four-digit resolution. Across some 400 genotyped donors of the cohort, an average of about 250,000 unique TCR beta nucleotide sequences per donor were sequenced, and 15% to 20% of those sequences were non-productive. To predict cytomegalovirus infection status, the study combined high-throughput TCR immunosequencing, statistical association of individual TCRs with disease status, and machine learning. Genome-wide SNP genotypes for about three fifths of the roughly 700 donors were used in a later genetic analysis, which treated that subset as a discovery cohort. Every repertoire in the discovery cohort had been generated on one and the same sequencing platform. Rather than drawing on any new phenotypic data, the later analysis identified candidate immune exposures from TCR beta sequences and the way those sequences occurred across donors. The study profiled the T cell repertoires of hundreds of subjects by immunosequencing and related them to cytomegalovirus serostatus. An early release covering about 600 HLA-typed donors comprised around 300 gigabases of sequencing data and tens of millions of unique TCR sequences. The genetic ancestry cluster associated with self-reported Caucasian donors included around four fifths of the roughly 390 genotyped donors. The aim of the study was to test whether cataloging public T cell receptors could identify signatures of past pathogen exposure. Five DR-DQ haplotypes were treated as single units for association and clustering because of strong linkage in the cohort. An earlier analysis of roughly 600 of the donors used high-throughput TCR beta sequencing to judge whether each TCR beta V gene segment behaved as functional or pseudogenic.

Findings and caveats that apply to the study as a whole: While some public TCRs were present in many individuals, most TCR sequences turned up only very rarely across donors. In this cohort, only TCR beta chains were sequenced, and detectable features were limited by the absence of alpha or paired-chain data. The authors suggested that the approach could potentially be generalized to other disease states and immunological phenotypes. A later genetic analysis associated a missense DCLRE1C variant with V-gene and J-gene trimming of TCR beta chains, and an independent cohort replicated the association. A total of some 180 TCR beta chains were listed by the study as associated with cytomegalovirus. The classifier was reported to diagnose cytomegalovirus status with high specificity and sensitivity in both the original cohort and the validation cohort. HLA typing was unavailable for some donors at each locus, so association tests used only the typed subset. Compared with equally common non-associated chains, HLA-associated TCR beta chains in a later analysis were more clonally expanded and had lower generation probabilities. In vitro tests confirmed that a few of the cytomegalovirus-associated TCR beta chains recognize cytomegalovirus antigens. The earlier analysis of a few hundred of the donors excluded seventeen rarely observed V segments, including chromosome 9 orphons, because counts were too low. A further reported finding was that TCR beta sequences accurately predicted the HLA-A and HLA-B alleles for most subjects in the first cohort. Compared with the roughly 720-donor mean, donors in an Asian-associated ancestry cluster had fewer N-insertions in productive TCRs, according to a later genetic analysis. The 87-base-pair reads could not distinguish some IMGT-functional V segments, including TRBV6-2 and TRBV6-3, so those segments were excluded. An earlier analysis of approximately 540 of the donors showed that most TCR beta V segments appeared in productive rearrangements either about 87% or about 30% of the time, which broadly matched IMGT annotations. In a later analysis, several top co-occurrence clusters were reported to appear linked to parvovirus B19, influenza, CMV and Epstein-Barr virus. A cluster of highly shared sequence variants was judged likely to be a technical artifact of the sequencing pipeline. At a false discovery rate of 0.05, a later analysis linked 16,951 TCR beta sequences to specific HLA alleles. In a later analysis, most CMV-associated TCR beta chains were found to appear HLA-restricted, with HLA associations seemingly driven largely by CMV exposure. CMV serostatus was the only immune exposure information available for the cohort. According to a later analysis, TCR association rates differed among HLA loci, with DRB1 alleles showing the most associated TCRs and HLA-C alleles showing the fewest. The presence/absence analyses assumed that sequencing depth was roughly uniform across donors, and that assumption may not be true. Correlated functional status among segregating V segments might be attributable to linkage disequilibrium, but an unknown experimental factor could not be ruled out. When HLA alleles, especially DR and DQ, strongly co-occurred, attributing TCR associations to individual alleles was difficult.

The cohort comprised some 730 healthy bone marrow donors. At the time of sampling, every cohort member was nominally healthy, though immune exposures that went unrecorded were likely present. The donor tested CMV seropositive and was one of the 289 seropositive cohort members. Every donor gave a peripheral blood sample, and the peripheral blood mononuclear cells from that sample were used for TCR beta sequencing. The Qiagen DNeasy Blood Extraction Kit was used to extract genomic DNA from the blood cell samples. Points on this clone: The clone's antigen remains unknown. There are no base qualities to consult, and no much larger clone falls within one base.

The germline V gene encodes CDR1 SGHAT and CDR2 FQNNGV. Trimming takes 4 bases from V and 5 bases from J, and the germline ends sit 15 bases apart. The CDR3 contains 14 residues, cysteine and phenylalanine counted. The read is trimmed to its CDR3 DNA, 42 bases read in frame from base 1. Library preparation was by the immunoSEQ multiplex PCR assay. The multiplex PCR relied on a mix of 60 forward primers for TCR Vbeta segments and 13 reverse primers for TCR Jbeta segments. A multiplex PCR assay on genomic DNA amplified the CDR3 region of rearranged TCR beta genes. The amplified TCR beta libraries were sequenced on the Illumina HiSeq System as 87-base-pair reads. The study's processing was this. A later analysis counted approximately 84 million unique TCR beta chains across the roughly 700 repertoires, and 10 million to 12 million of these chains were shared by at least two donors. Raw reads were error-corrected and collapsed into unique sequences by a nearest-neighbor algorithm in which closely related sequences were merged to remove PCR and sequencing errors. V, D and J gene segments were assigned by aligning CDR3 sequences to IMGT reference sequences. For a sequence to be retained, at least a six-nucleotide match to both a V gene segment and a J gene segment was required. Rearrangements were called productive when the CDR3 lacked stop codons and stayed in frame with V and J; all others were non-productive. CDR3 was defined according to IMGT convention as the region running from the second conserved V-encoded cysteine to the conserved J-encoded phenylalanine. The earlier analysis of roughly 590 of the donors excluded any sequence lacking an unambiguous match to a single V gene segment. An earlier analysis of 500 to 600 of the donors classified V segments as functional when productive rearrangements were above 56.7% and as segregating when the standard deviation between donors was above 5%. A statistical classification framework was developed to diagnose cytomegalovirus status using the catalog of TCR beta chain sequences. In a later analysis, V and J genes were assigned by comparing TCR nucleotide sequences against IMGT/GENE-DB human TR gene sequences. The TCRdist pipeline was used in a later analysis to assign CDR3 sequences and most-parsimonious VDJ recombination scenarios. In a later analysis, each TCR beta chain was defined by its CDR3 amino acid sequence together with its V-gene family, and reads without a unique V-gene family were excluded. In a later analysis, fewer than 600 highly shared, low-generation-probability nucleotide sequences were removed to address suspected cross-contamination and a sequencing artifact. For each public chain, a later analysis derived a clonal expansion index from normalized ranks of inferred template counts within each repertoire. In a later analysis, generation probabilities were computed using a VDJ recombination model fitted to out-of-frame rearrangements, and the results were checked against IGoR. A later analysis scored TCR-TCR, TCR-HLA and TCR-CMV co-occurrence with hypergeometric tests, applying a repertoire-size bias correction to TCR pairs. To estimate false discovery rates, a later analysis permuted the HLA or CMV assignments 20 times. A later analysis grouped co-occurring TCRs with DBSCAN, adding TCRdist sequence similarity when clustering within HLA-allele-positive subsets. Repertoires with fewer than 30,000 or more than 120,000 public chains were left out of co-occurrence clustering, as were a handful of repertoires with anomalous nucleotide sharing. The table was pulled from immuneACCESS by TCRdb, which kept in-frame rearrangements only. Such tables lose some clones; where checked, under half of the loss comes from unresolved V genes, and the rest has no known cause. The DNA was the basis for D and trimming; V, J and clone size are from that table. Recorded for this sample are approximately 120,000 clones; around 74% of them occurred a single time. About 4.4% of the sample comes from the top ten.

Sequences were obtained from PBMCs. The TCR was taken from a woman aged 50 to 60 in good health and CMV-seropositive. The sequence links TRBV11-2 to TRBJ2-7; D gene: possibly TRBD2, on 6 matching bases. The nucleotides read TGTGCCAGCAGCTCCCAGCGGGCACTCCACGAGCAGTACTTC. It translates as CASSSQRALHEQYF. With all but the CDR3 taken from the reference TRBV11-2 and TRBJ2-7 genes, the full variable domain is: EAGVAQSPRYKIIEKRQSVAFWCNPISGHATLYWYQQILGQGPKLLIQFQNNGVVDDSQLPKDRFSAERLKGVDSTLKIQPAKLEDSAVYLCASSSQRALHEQYFGPGTRLTVT.